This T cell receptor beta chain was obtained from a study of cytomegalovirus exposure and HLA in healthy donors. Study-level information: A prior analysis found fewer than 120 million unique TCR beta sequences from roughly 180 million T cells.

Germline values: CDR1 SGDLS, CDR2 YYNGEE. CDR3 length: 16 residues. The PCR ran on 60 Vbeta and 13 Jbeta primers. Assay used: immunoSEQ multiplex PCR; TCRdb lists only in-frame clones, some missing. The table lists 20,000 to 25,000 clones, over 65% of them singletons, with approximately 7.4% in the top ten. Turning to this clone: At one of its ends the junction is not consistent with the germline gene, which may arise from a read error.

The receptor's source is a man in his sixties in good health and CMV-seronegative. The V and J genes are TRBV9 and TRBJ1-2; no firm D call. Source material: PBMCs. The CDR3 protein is CARSARSGKGSDGYTF. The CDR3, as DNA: TGTGCCCGCAGCGCCAGATCCGGGAAGGGCTCGGATGGCTACACCTTC.